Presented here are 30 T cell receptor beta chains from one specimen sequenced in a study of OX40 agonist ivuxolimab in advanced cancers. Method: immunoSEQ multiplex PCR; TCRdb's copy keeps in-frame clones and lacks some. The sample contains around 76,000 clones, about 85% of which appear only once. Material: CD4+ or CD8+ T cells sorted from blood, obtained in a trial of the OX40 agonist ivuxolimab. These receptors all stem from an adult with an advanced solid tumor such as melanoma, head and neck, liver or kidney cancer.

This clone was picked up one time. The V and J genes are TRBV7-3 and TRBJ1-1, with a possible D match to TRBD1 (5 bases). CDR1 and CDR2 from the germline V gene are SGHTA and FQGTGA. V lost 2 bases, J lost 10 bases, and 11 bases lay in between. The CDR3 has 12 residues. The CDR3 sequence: CASSLGTKAAFF. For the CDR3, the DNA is TGTGCCAGCAGCTTAGGGACCAAGGCAGCTTTCTTT.

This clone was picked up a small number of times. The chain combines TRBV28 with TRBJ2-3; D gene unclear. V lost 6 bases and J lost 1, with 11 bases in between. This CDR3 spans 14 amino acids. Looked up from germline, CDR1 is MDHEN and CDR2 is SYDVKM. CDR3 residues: CASRDVTGTDTQYF. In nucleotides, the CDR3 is TGTGCCAGCAGGGACGTTACGGGCACAGATACGCAGTATTTT. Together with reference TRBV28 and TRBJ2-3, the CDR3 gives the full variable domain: DVKVTQSSRYLVKRTGEKVFLECVQDMDHENMFWYRQDPGLGLRLIYFSYDVKMKEKGDIPEGYSVSREKKERFSLILESASTNQTSMYLCASRDVTGTDTQYFGPGTRLTVL.

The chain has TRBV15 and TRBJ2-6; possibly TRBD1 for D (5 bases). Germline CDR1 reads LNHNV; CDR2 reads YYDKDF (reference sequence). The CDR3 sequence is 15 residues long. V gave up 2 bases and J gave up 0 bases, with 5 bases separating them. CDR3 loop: CATSRRGSGANVLTF. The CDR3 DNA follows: TGTGCCACCAGCAGAAGGGGCTCTGGGGCCAACGTCCTGACTTTC. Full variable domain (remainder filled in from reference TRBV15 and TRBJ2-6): DAMVIQNPRYQVTQFGKPVTLSCSQTLNHNVMYWYQQKSSQAPKLLFHYYDKDFNNEADTPDNFQSRRPNTSFCFLDIRSPGLGDTAMYLCATSRRGSGANVLTFGAGSRLTVL.

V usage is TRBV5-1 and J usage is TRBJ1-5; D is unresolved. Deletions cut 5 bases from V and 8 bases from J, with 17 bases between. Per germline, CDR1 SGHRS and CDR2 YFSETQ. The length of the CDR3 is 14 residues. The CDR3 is CASRRGGDIEPQHF. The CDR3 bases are TGCGCCAGCAGAAGAGGAGGAGACATCGAGCCCCAGCATTTT.

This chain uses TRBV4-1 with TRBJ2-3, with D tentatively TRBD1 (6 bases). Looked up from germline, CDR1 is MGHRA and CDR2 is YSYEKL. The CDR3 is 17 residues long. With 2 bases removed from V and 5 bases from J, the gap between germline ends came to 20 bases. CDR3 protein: CASSQWDMAISRDTQYF. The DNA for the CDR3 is TGCGCCAGCAGCCAATGGGACATGGCAATTTCCCGAGATACGCAGTATTTT.

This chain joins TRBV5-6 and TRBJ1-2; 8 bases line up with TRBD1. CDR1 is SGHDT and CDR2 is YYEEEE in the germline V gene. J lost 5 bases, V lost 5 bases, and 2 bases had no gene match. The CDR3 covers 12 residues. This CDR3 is CASRRTGYGYTF. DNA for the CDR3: TGTGCCAGCAGGCGGACAGGGTATGGCTACACCTTC. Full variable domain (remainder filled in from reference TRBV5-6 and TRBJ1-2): DAGVTQSPTHLIKTRGQQVTLRCSPKSGHDTVSWYQQALGQGPQFIFQYYEEEERQRGNFPDRFSGHQFPNYSSELNVNALLLGDSALYLCASRRTGYGYTFGSGTRLTVV.

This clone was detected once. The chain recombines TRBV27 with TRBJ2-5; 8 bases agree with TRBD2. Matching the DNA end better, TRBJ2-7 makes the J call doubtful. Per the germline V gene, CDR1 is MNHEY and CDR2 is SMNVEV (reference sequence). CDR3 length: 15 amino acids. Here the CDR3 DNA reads TGTGCCAGCAGTTTCTTAGCCAGCGGGAGAAGCGAGCAGTACTTC. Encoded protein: CASSFLASGRSEQYF.

CDR3 residues: CASSVSLGLAGSEQFF. Written as DNA, the CDR3 is TGTGCCAGCAGCGTAAGTTTGGGACTAGCGGGAAGTGAGCAGTTCTTC. The V call is TRBV9, the J call TRBJ2-1; 13 bases align to TRBD2. This CDR3 comprises 16 residues. V shed 1 base and J 9 bases; nucleotides not matched to a gene: 7. Germline V gene lookup returns CDR1 SGDLS and CDR2 YYNGEE.

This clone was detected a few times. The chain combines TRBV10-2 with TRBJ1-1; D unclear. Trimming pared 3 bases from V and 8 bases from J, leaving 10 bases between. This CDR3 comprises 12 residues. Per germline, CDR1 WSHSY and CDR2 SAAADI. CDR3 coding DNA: TGCGCCAGCAGTGATAACGAGATCGAAGCTTTCTTT. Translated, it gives CASSDNEIEAFF.

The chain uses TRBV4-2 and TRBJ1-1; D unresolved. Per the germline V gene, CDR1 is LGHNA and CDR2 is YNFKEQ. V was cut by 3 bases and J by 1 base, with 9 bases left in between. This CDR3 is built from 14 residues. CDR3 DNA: TGTGCCAGCAGCCAGCTAACGGGGAACACTGAAGCTTTCTTT. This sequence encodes CASSQLTGNTEAFF.

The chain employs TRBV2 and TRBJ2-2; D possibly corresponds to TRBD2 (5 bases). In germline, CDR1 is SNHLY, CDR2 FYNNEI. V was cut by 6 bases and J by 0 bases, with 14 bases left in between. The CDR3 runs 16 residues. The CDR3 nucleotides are TGTGCCAGCAGGGCGGGTAGCGCCGCGAACACCGGGGAGCTGTTTTTT. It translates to CASRAGSAANTGELFF.

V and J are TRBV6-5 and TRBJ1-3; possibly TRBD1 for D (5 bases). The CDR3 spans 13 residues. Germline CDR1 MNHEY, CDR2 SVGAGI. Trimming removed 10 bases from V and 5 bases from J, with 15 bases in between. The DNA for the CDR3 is TGTGCCACCAGCCCGGGACGGCGAAACACCATATATTTT. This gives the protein CATSPGRRNTIYF.

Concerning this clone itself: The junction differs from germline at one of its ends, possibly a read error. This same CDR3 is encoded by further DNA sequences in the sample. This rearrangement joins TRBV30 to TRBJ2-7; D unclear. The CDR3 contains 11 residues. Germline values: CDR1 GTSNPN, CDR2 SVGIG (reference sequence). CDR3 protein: CAWSHIYEQYF. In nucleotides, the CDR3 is TGTGCCTGGAGTCATATCTACGAGCAGTACTTT.

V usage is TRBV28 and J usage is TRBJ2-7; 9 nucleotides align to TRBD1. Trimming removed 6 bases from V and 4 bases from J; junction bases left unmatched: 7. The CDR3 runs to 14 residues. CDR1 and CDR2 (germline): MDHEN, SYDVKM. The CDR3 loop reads CASSPGTGIYEQYF. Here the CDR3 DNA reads TGTGCCAGCAGCCCCGGGACAGGGATATACGAGCAGTACTTC.

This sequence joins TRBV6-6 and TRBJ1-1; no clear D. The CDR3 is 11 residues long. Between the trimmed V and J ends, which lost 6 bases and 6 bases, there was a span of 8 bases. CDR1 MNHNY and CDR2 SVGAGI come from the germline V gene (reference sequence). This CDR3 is CASSYGAEAFF. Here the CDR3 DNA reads TGTGCCAGCAGCTACGGGGCTGAAGCTTTCTTT.

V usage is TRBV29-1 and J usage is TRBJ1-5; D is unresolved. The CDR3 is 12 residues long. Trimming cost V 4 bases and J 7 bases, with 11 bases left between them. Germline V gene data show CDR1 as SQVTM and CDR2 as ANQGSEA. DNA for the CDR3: TGCAGCGTTGGGACCCGGGAACAGCCCCAGCATTTT. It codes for CSVGTREQPQHF.

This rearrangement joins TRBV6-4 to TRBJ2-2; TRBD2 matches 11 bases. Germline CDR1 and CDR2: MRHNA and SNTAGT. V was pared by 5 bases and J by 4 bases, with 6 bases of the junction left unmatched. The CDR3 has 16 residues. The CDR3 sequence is CASSLLAGVPTGELFF. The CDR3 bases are TGTGCCAGCAGTTTACTAGCGGGAGTGCCCACCGGGGAGCTGTTTTTT.

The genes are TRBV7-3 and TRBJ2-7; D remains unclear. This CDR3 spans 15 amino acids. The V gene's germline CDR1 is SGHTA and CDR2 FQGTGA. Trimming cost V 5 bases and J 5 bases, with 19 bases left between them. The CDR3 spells CASSPDARVRDEQYF. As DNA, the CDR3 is TGTGCCAGCAGCCCCGACGCAAGGGTTAGGGACGAGCAGTACTTC.

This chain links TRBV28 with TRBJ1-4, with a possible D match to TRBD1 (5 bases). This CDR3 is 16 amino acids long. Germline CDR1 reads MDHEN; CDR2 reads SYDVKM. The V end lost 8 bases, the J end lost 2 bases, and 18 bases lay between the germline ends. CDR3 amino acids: CASFFTGTWTNEKLFF. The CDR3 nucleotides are TGTGCCAGCTTCTTTACAGGCACTTGGACTAATGAAAAACTGTTTTTT. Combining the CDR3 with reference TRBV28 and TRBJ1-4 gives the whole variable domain DVKVTQSSRYLVKRTGEKVFLECVQDMDHENMFWYRQDPGLGLRLIYFSYDVKMKEKGDIPEGYSVSREKKERFSLILESASTNQTSMYLCASFFTGTWTNEKLFFGSGTQLSVL.

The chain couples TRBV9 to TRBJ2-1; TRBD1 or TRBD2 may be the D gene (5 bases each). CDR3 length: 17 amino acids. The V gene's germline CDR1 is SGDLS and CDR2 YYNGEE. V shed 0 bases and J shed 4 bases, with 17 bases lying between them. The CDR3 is CASSVGRDPPFYNEQFF. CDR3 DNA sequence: TGTGCCAGCAGCGTAGGAAGGGACCCCCCCTTTTACAATGAGCAGTTCTTC.

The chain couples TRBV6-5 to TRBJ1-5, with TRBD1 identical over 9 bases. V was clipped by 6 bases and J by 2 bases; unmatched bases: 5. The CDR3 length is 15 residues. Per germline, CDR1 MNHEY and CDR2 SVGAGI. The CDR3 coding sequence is TGTGCCAGCAGCAAGGACAGGGGAGGCAATCAGCCCCAGCATTTT. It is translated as CASSKDRGGNQPQHF.

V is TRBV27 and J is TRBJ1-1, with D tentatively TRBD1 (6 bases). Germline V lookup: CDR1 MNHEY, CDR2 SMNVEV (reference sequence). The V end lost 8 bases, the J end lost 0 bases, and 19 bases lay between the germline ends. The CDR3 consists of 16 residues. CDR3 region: CASFDTSQGMNTEAFF. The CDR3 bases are TGTGCCAGCTTTGACACTTCACAGGGTATGAACACTGAAGCTTTCTTT.

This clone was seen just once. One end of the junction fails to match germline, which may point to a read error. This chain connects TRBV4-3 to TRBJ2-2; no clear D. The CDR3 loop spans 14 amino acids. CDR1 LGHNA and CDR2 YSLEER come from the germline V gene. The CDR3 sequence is CASTQQSLAGELFF. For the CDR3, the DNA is TGCGCCAGCACCCAACAGAGCCTCGCCGGGGAGCTGTTTTTT.

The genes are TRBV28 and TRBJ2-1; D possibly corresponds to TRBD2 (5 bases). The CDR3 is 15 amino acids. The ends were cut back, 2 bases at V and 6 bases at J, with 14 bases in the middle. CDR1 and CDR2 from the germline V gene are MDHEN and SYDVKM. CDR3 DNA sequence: TGTGCCAGCAGTTTAACGGGGTCACGGATCAATGAGCAGTTCTTC. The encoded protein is CASSLTGSRINEQFF. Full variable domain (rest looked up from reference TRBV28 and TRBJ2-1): DVKVTQSSRYLVKRTGEKVFLECVQDMDHENMFWYRQDPGLGLRLIYFSYDVKMKEKGDIPEGYSVSREKKERFSLILESASTNQTSMYLCASSLTGSRINEQFFGPGTRLTVL.

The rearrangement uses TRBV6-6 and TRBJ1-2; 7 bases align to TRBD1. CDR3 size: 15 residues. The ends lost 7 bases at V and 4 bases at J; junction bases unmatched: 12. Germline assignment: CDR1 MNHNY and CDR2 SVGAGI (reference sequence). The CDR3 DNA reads TGTGCCAGCAATTATCTAGGGGCAGGGGGCTATGGCTACACCTTC. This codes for CASNYLGAGGYGYTF.

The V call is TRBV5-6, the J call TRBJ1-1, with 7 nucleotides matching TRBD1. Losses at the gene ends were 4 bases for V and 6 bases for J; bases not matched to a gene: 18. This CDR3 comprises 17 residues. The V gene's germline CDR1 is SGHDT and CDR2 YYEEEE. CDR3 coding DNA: TGTGCCAGCAGCAATGACAGGGAGGGCTACCTATCGTCTGAAGCTTTCTTT. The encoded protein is CASSNDREGYLSSEAFF.

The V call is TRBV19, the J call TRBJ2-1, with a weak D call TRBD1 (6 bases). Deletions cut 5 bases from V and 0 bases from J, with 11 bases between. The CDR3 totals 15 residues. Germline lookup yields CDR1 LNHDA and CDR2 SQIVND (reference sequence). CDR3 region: CASSLDRGSYNEQFF. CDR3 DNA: TGTGCCAGTAGTCTGGACAGAGGCTCCTACAATGAGCAGTTCTTC.

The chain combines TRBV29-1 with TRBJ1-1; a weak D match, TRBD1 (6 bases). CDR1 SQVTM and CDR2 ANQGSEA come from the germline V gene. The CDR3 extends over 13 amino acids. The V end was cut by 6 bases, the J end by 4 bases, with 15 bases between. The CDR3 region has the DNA TGCAGCGTAGACACAGGGTCAGGCACTGAAGCTTTCTTT. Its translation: CSVDTGSGTEAFF.

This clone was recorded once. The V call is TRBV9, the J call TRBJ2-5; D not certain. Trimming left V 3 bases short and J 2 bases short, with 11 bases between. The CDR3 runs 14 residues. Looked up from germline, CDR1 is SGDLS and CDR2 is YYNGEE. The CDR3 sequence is CASSEYGDQETQYF. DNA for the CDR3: TGTGCCAGCAGCGAGTATGGGGATCAAGAGACCCAGTACTTC.

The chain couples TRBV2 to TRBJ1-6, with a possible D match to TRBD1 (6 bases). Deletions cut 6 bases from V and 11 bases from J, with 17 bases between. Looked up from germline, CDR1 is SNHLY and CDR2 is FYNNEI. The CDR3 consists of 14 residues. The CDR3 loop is CASRVVGQTAPLHF. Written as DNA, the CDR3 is TGTGCCAGCAGGGTCGTCGGACAGACCGCACCCCTCCACTTT.